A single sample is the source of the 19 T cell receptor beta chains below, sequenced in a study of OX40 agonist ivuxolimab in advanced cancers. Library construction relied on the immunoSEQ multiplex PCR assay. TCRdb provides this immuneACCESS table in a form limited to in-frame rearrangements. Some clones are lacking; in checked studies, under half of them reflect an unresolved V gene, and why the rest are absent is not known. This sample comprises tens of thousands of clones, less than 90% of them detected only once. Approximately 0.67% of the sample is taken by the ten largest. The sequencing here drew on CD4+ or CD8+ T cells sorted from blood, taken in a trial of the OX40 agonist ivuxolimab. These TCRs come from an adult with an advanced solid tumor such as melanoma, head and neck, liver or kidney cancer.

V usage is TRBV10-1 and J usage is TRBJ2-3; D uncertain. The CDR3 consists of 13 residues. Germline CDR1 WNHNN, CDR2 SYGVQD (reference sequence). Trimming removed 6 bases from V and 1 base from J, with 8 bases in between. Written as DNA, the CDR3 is TGCGCCAGCAGCTCAAGCGGCACAGATACGCAGTATTTT. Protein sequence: CASSSSGTDTQYF.

CDR3 nucleotide sequence: TGTGCCAGCAGCTTGCGGCGGGCGGGAGATACGCAGTATTTT. Amino acid sequence: CASSLRRAGDTQYF. The chain employs TRBV7-2 and TRBJ2-3, with D tentatively TRBD2 (5 bases). The germline V gene encodes CDR1 SGHTA and CDR2 FQGNSA. The CDR3 extends over 14 amino acids. Trimming cost V 3 bases and J 5 bases, with 12 bases left between them.

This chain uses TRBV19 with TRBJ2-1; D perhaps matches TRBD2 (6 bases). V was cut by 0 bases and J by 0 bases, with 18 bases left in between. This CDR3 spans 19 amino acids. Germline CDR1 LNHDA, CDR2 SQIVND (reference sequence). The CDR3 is CASSIDRGGSGSSYNEQFF. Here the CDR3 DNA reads TGTGCCAGTAGTATAGATCGGGGAGGAAGCGGTAGCTCCTACAATGAGCAGTTCTTC.

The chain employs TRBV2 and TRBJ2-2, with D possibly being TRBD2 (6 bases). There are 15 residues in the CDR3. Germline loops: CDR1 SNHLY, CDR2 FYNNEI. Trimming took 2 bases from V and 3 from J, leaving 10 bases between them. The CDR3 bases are TGTGCCAGCAGTGAATCGGGGGTGGACACCGGGGAGCTGTTTTTT. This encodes CASSESGVDTGELFF.

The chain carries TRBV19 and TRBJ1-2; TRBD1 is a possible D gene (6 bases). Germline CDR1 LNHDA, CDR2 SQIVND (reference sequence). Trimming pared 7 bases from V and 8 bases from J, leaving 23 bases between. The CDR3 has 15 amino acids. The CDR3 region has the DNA TGTGCCAGTAAGCACACCCGTGGAACGGGGGGCGGCTACACCTTC. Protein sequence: CASKHTRGTGGGYTF.

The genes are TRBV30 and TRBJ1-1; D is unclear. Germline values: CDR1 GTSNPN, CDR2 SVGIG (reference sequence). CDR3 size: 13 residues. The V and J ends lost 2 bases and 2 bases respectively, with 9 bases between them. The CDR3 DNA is TGTGCCTGGAGTAGATGGGCTAACACTGAAGCTTTCTTT. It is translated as CAWSRWANTEAFF.

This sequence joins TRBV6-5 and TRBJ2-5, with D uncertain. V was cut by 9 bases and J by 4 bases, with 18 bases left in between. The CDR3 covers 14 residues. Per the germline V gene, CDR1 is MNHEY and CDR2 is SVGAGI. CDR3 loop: CASRLAREVETQYF. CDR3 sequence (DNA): TGTGCCAGTAGACTGGCCCGAGAGGTAGAGACCCAGTACTTC.

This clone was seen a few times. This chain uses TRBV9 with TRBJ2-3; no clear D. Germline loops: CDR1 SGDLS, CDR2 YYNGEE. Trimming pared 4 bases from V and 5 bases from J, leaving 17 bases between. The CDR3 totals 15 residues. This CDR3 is CASSYNPTVGDTQYF. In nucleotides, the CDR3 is TGTGCCAGCAGCTACAACCCGACGGTGGGAGATACGCAGTATTTT.

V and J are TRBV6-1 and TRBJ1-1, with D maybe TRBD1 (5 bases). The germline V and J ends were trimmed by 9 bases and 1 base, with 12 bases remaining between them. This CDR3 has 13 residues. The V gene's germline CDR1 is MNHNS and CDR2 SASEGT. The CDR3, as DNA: TGTGCCAGTACGGGACGTTGGAACACTGAAGCTTTCTTT. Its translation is CASTGRWNTEAFF.

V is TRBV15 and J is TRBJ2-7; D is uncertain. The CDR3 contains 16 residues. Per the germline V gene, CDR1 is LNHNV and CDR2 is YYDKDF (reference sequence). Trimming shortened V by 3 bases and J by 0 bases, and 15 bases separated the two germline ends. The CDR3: CATSREFGPSSYEQYF. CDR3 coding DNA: TGTGCCACCAGCAGGGAGTTCGGGCCAAGCTCCTACGAGCAGTACTTC.

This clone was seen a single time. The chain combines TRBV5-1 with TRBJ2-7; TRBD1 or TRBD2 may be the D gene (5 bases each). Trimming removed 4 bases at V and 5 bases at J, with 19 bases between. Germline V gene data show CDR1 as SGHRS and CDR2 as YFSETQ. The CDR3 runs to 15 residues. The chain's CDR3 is CASSAGTGRGHEQYF. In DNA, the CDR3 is TGCGCCAGCAGCGCTGGGACCGGCAGAGGACACGAGCAGTACTTC.

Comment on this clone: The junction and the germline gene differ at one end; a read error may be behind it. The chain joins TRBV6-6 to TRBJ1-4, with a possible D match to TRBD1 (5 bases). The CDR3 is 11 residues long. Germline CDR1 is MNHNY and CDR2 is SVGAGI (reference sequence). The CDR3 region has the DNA TGTGCCAGCAGTTACACGGGACGGAGTATTTTT. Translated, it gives CASSYTGRSIF.

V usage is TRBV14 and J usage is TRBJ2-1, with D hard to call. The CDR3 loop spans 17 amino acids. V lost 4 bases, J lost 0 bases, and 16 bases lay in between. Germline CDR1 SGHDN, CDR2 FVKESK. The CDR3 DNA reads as TGTGCCAGCAGCCCTCTAGGTGGCTCCCCCTCCTACAATGAGCAGTTCTTC. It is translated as CASSPLGGSPSYNEQFF.

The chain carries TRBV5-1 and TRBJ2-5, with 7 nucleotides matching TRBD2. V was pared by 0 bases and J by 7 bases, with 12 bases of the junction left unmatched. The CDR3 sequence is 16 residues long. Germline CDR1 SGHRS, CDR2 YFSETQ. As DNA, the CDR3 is TGCGCCAGCAGCTTGGCCTTGGCGGGAGCAGGGAGGACCCAGTACTTC. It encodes CASSLALAGAGRTQYF.

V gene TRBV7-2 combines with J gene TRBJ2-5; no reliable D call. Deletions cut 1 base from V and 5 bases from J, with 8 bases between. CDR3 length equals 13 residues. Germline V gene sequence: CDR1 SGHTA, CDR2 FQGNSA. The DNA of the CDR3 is TGTGCCAGCAGCTTAGGGTCAGGTGAGACCCAGTACTTC. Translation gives CASSLGSGETQYF.

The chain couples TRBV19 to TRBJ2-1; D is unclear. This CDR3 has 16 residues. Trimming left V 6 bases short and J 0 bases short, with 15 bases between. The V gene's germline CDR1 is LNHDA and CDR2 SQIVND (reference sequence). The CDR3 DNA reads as TGTGCCAGTAGATCCGTGGGTACGTCCTCCTACAATGAGCAGTTCTTC. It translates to CASRSVGTSSYNEQFF.

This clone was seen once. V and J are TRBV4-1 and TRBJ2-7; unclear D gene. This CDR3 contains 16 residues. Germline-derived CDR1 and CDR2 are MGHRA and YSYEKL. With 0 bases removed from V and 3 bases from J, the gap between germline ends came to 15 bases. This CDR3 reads CASSQERDAPRYEQYF. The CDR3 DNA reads TGCGCCAGCAGCCAAGAGAGAGATGCGCCCCGCTACGAGCAGTACTTC.

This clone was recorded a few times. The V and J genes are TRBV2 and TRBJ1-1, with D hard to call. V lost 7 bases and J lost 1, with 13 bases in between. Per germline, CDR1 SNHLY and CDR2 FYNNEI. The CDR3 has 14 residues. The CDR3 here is CASTLRESNTEAFF. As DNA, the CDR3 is TGTGCCAGCACCCTAAGAGAGTCGAACACTGAAGCTTTCTTT.

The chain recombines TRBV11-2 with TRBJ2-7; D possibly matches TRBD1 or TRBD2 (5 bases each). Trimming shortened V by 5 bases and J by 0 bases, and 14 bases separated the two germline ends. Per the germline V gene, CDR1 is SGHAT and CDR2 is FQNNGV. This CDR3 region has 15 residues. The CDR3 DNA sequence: TGTGCCAGCAGCCGGGACCTCCGGAGCTCCTACGAGCAGTACTTC. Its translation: CASSRDLRSSYEQYF.